One T cell receptor (beta chain) is described in this entry. A read error is possible here, since a much larger clone lies one base away. The CDR3 loop spans 13 amino acids. Germline assignment: CDR1 ENHRY and CDR2 SYGVKD. The iRepertoire nested amplicon-rescue multiplex PCR amplified TCR alpha and beta CDR3s from RNA. TCRdb redid the calling of the multiplex PCR reads with MiXCR, one entry per CDR3 protein. The data contain roughly 190,000 distinct CDR3 sequences, approximately 30% of them singletons. This entry belongs to a study of glioma-infiltrating T cells. The TCR originated in a human donor with low-grade glioma or glioblastoma, undergoing nonglioma brain surgery, or in good health (not recorded which). Sequencing was carried out using glioma tissue, nonneoplastic brain tissue, or PBMCs (not recorded which). The V gene is TRBV10-3, the J gene TRBJ2-5; TRBD1 matches at 8 bases. The CDR3 DNA reads TGTGCCATCAGCGGACAGGGTCAAGTGACCCAGTACTTC. This gives the protein CAISGQGQVTQYF.